These 21 T cell receptor beta chains share one sample of origin, sequenced in a study of molecular identifiers for immune sequencing clone quantification. TCRdb recomputed calls from the PCR reads with MiXCR, one row per CDR3 protein. The profile shows hundreds of thousands of distinct CDR3 sequences, roughly 23% of them singletons. Sequences were obtained from naive CD8+ T cells from blood, with Jurkat cell RNA spiked in. Subset meaning: FACS-sorted CD8+CD4-CCR7+CD45RA+ naive T cells. These receptors were obtained from a human donor in good health. Some libraries in this study had Jurkat cell RNA spiked in.

This clonotype was recorded a few times. The chain joins TRBV11-2 to TRBJ2-3; D is undetermined. Germline CDR1 and CDR2: SGHAT and FQNNGV. Trimming shortened V by 2 bases and J by 0 bases, and 9 bases separated the two germline ends. There are 15 residues in the CDR3. CDR3 amino acids: CASSLIIVSTDTQYF. CDR3 in DNA: TGTGCCAGCAGCTTAATCATCGTCAGCACAGATACGCAGTATTTT.

This clonotype was detected only a few times. This chain connects TRBV11-2 to TRBJ2-7, with D possibly TRBD2 on 6 matching bases. The germline CDR1 and CDR2 sequences are SGHAT and FQNNGV. CDR3 length: 12 amino acids. The V end lost 8 bases, the J end lost 6 bases, and 14 bases lay between the germline ends. The CDR3 nucleotides are TGTGCCAGCGGGGGGACTGGAGGCGAGCAGTACTTC. Residues: CASGGTGGEQYF.

This clonotype was observed at least ten times. The chain combines TRBV5-5 with TRBJ1-5; D is unresolved. CDR1 is SGHKS, CDR2 YYEKEE, per germline (reference sequence). V dropped 4 bases and J dropped 3 bases, with 17 bases sitting between them. The CDR3 totals 16 residues. In DNA form, the CDR3 reads TGTGCCAGCAGCCCGGCTAATATGGGGATCAATCAGCCCCAGCATTTT. It yields the protein CASSPANMGINQPQHF.

This clonotype appeared once. One base away lies a much larger clone, so this may be a sequencing read error. This sequence joins TRBV20-1 and TRBJ2-3; no clear D gene. The CDR3 is 14 residues long. The V gene's germline CDR1 is DFQATT and CDR2 SNEGSKA (reference sequence). The CDR3 region is CSARDLRGTATQYF. DNA of the CDR3: TGCAGTGCTAGAGATTTAAGAGGCACAGCTACGCAGTATTTT.

The V and J genes are TRBV12-3 or TRBV12-4 and TRBJ2-2; 8 nucleotides align to TRBD2. V lost 7 bases, J lost 7 bases, and 8 bases stayed unmatched. The length of the CDR3 is 14 residues. CDR3 sequence (DNA): TGTGCCAGCAATCCGGGAGGGATTCACGGGGAGCTGTTTTTT. Translation gives CASNPGGIHGELFF.

The chain couples TRBV11-2 to TRBJ1-4; TRBD1 is a possible D gene (6 bases). V lost 5 bases and J 5 bases, leaving 9 bases between the germline ends. The CDR3 length is 13 residues. The germline V gene has CDR1 SGHAT and CDR2 FQNNGV. The CDR3, as DNA: TGTGCCAGCAGCGGGGGGCCAAATGAAAAACTGTTTTTT. As protein: CASSGGPNEKLFF.

The V call is TRBV18, the J call TRBJ2-2; D remains unclear. Trimming took off 3 bases at V and 1 base at J, with 9 bases between the two ends. CDR3 length: 15 residues. The germline V gene has CDR1 KGHSH and CDR2 LQKENI. The chain's CDR3 is CASSPWKLNTGELFF. CDR3 nucleotide sequence: TGTGCCAGCTCACCTTGGAAGTTGAACACCGGGGAGCTGTTTTTT. Complete variable domain (other parts from reference TRBV18 and TRBJ2-2): NAGVMQNPRHLVRRRGQEARLRCSPMKGHSHVYWYRQLPEEGLKFMVYLQKENIIDESGMPKERFSAEFPKEGPSILRIQQVVRGDSAAYFCASSPWKLNTGELFFGEGSRLTVL.

There are many counts of this clonotype. Its ends do not fully match the called genes, so a read error is possible. The V call is TRBV25-1, the J call TRBJ1-1; TRBD1 aligns across 9 bases. CDR1 and CDR2 (germline): MGHDK, SYGVNS. This CDR3 contains 12 residues. The CDR3 bases are TGCGCCAGCAAGACAGGGGGAACTGAAGCTTTCTTT. This translates into CASKTGGTEAFF.

The chain recombines TRBV24-1 with TRBJ2-1; D unclear. V shed 0 bases and J shed 5 bases, with 10 bases lying between them. The CDR3 consists of 15 residues. In germline, CDR1 is KGHDR, CDR2 SFDVKD. CDR3 protein: CATSDLGQEHNEQFF. In DNA form, the CDR3 reads TGTGCCACCAGTGATTTGGGGCAGGAGCACAATGAGCAGTTCTTC.

This clonotype was seen a handful of times. The chain joins TRBV11-2 to TRBJ2-5; possibly TRBD1 for D (6 bases). V dropped 3 bases and J dropped 1 base, with 9 bases sitting between them. The CDR3 is 14 residues long. The germline gives CDR1 SGHAT, CDR2 FQNNGV. CDR3 DNA sequence: TGTGCCAGCAGCTTTACAGGGCCCCAAGAGACCCAGTACTTC. This sequence encodes CASSFTGPQETQYF.

This clonotype has at least ten counts. This chain links TRBV19 with TRBJ2-7, with D possibly being TRBD1 (7 bases). Germline CDR1 LNHDA, CDR2 SQIVND (reference sequence). The CDR3 length is 14 residues. V lost 6 bases to trimming and J lost 2 bases, with 14 bases between them. The CDR3 DNA is TGTGCCAGTAGGCGGGCAGGGGGGCCCTACGAGCAGTACTTC. Amino acid sequence: CASRRAGGPYEQYF.

This clonotype was counted between two and nine times. This chain uses TRBV19 with TRBJ2-1, with a weak D call TRBD2 (7 bases). V was trimmed by 6 bases and J by 4 bases, leaving 13 bases between them. The CDR3 has 14 amino acids. Germline V CDR1 and CDR2: LNHDA, SQIVND (reference sequence). CDR3 sequence reads: CASRAGALYNEQFF. The CDR3, as DNA: TGTGCCAGTAGGGCGGGGGCTCTATACAATGAGCAGTTCTTC. Complete variable domain (other parts from reference TRBV19 and TRBJ2-1): DGGITQSPKYLFRKEGQNVTLSCEQNLNHDAMYWYRQDPGQGLRLIYYSQIVNDFQKGDIAEGYSVSREKKESFPLTVTSAQKNPTAFYLCASRAGALYNEQFFGPGTRLTVL.

Many counts were recorded for this clonotype. This sequence joins TRBV7-2 and TRBJ1-2, with a possible D match to TRBD1 (5 bases). The CDR3 contains 16 residues. The germline gives CDR1 SGHTA, CDR2 FQGNSA. Trimming took 1 base from V and 0 from J, leaving 12 bases between them. CDR3 residues: CASSLEVRATNYGYTF. In DNA form, the CDR3 reads TGTGCCAGCAGCTTAGAGGTCAGGGCAACTAACTATGGCTACACCTTC.

In its sample, this clonotype was seen once. Here the CDR3 omits its conserved ending phenylalanine or tryptophan, so a read error is the likely source. The CDR3 spells CASRGQIYNEQFL. The CDR3 DNA follows: TGTGCCAGCCGCGGACAGATTTACAATGAGCAGTTCCTC. This chain connects TRBV6-5 to TRBJ2-1; a possible D gene is TRBD1 (6 bases). This CDR3 contains 13 residues. Trimming took off 8 bases at V and 4 bases at J, with 12 bases between the two ends. Germline CDR1 and CDR2: MNHEY and SVGAGI.

V and J are TRBV10-2 and TRBJ1-1; D is possibly TRBD1 (5 bases). The CDR3 sequence is 14 residues long. V was trimmed by 0 bases and J by 7 bases, leaving 12 bases between them. Germline V lookup: CDR1 WSHSY, CDR2 SAAADI. CDR3 nucleotides: TGCGCCAGCAGTGAGTCTTGGACACAAGATGAAGCTTTCTTT. Translated, it gives CASSESWTQDEAFF.

This clonotype has more than one count but fewer than ten. The chain uses TRBV19 and TRBJ2-7; D gene ambiguous. The V gene lost 6 bases and the J gene lost 5 bases, with 8 bases spanning the gap. Germline CDR1 reads LNHDA; CDR2 reads SQIVND (reference sequence). The CDR3 length is 11 residues. In DNA, the CDR3 is TGTGCCAGTAGGTTCGGAAACGAGCAGTACTTC. The encoded protein is CASRFGNEQYF.

Turning to this clonotype: A single base separates this from a much larger clone, so it may be a read error. This chain joins TRBV27 and TRBJ2-3; D call uncertain. The V gene lost 6 bases and the J gene lost 2 bases, with 3 bases spanning the gap. Germline CDR1 and CDR2: MNHEY and SMNVEV (reference sequence). This CDR3 is built from 11 residues. DNA of the CDR3: TGTGCCAGCAGACACACAGATACGCAGTATTTT. Protein sequence: CASRHTDTQYF.

A word on this clonotype: One base away lies a much larger clone, so this may be a sequencing read error. The DNA for the CDR3 is TGTGCCACCGGAGGCGCAGGGGGCAATCAGCCCCAGCATTTT. Translating gives CATGGAGGNQPQHF. The chain couples TRBV24-1 to TRBJ1-5; possibly TRBD1 for D (6 bases). The germline V and J ends were trimmed by 9 bases and 2 bases, with 13 bases remaining between them. Germline CDR1 KGHDR, CDR2 SFDVKD. CDR3 length: 14 residues.

This sequence joins TRBV20-1 and TRBJ1-5; tentatively, D is TRBD1 (6 bases). CDR1 and CDR2 from the germline V gene are DFQATT and SNEGSKA (reference sequence). CDR3 length equals 17 residues. Between the trimmed V and J ends, which lost 3 bases and 0 bases, there was a span of 18 bases. As DNA, the CDR3 is TGCAGTGCTAGTGACGGACAGTCGCCATATAGCAATCAGCCCCAGCATTTT. Protein: CSASDGQSPYSNQPQHF.

This clonotype was picked up many times. The chain couples TRBV27 to TRBJ1-1, with 8 nucleotides matching TRBD1. Unmatched junction bases numbered 7, after V lost 5 bases and J lost 5 bases. Per germline, CDR1 MNHEY and CDR2 SMNVEV (reference sequence). This CDR3 contains 14 residues. CDR3 amino acids: CASSGQGGGTEAFF. CDR3 DNA sequence: TGTGCCAGCAGTGGACAGGGAGGGGGTACTGAAGCTTTCTTT.

This rearrangement joins TRBV19 to TRBJ2-7; 10 nucleotides agree with TRBD2. CDR1 and CDR2 from the germline V gene are LNHDA and SQIVND (reference sequence). The length of the CDR3 is 14 residues. Trimming removed 6 bases from V and 1 base from J; junction bases left unmatched: 3. The CDR3 bases are TGTGCCAGTAGAGGACTAGCGGAGTCCTACGAGCAGTACTTC. Its translation is CASRGLAESYEQYF.